This T cell receptor beta chain was obtained from a study of blood T cells in healthy people across ages. Findings and limits, study-wide: PBMCs went unsorted, and a conclusive naive versus antigen-experienced comparison was therefore prevented. Versus aged donors, long-lived donors had higher diversity and more naive CD4+ cells.

The ends were cut back, 4 bases at V and 3 bases at J, with 18 bases in the middle. Per germline, CDR1 SGHKS and CDR2 YYEKEE (reference sequence). CDR3 length equals 16 residues. The authors isolated at least 6.5 million PBMCs per sample. A sample-barcoded 5' primer and a J-beta primer mix were used in a second PCR of roughly 7 to 11 cycles. From each sample, at least 3 million paired-end reads containing CDR3 were obtained. TCRdb ran MiXCR on the 5' RACE reads and lists one entry per CDR3 protein. This table has fewer than 2,000,000 distinct CDR3 sequences, about two fifths appearing once. As regards this clonotype: Its specificity is unknown.

V usage is TRBV5-5 and J usage is TRBJ2-3, with D perhaps TRBD2 (6 bases). This TCR was sampled from a human donor in good health. Sequencing was performed on blood. CDR3 loop: CASSPALQGGTDTQYF. In DNA form, the CDR3 reads TGTGCCAGCAGCCCGGCCCTCCAGGGAGGTACAGATACGCAGTATTTT.